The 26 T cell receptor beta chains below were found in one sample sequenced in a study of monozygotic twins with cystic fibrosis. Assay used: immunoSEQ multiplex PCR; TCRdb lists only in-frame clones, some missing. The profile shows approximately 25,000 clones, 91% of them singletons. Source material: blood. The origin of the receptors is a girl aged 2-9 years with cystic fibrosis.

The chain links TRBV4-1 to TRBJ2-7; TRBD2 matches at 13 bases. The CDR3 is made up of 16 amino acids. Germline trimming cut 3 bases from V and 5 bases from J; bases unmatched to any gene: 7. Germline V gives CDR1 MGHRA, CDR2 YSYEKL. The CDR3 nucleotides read TGCGCCAGCAGCCATGGACTAGCGGGGGTTTCCAACGAGCAGTACTTC. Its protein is CASSHGLAGVSNEQYF.

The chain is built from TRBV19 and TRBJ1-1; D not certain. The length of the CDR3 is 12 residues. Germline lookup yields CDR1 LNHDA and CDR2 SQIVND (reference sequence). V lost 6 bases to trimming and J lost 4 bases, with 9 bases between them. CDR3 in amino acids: CASRYTPTEAFF. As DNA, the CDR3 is TGTGCCAGTAGGTATACTCCCACTGAAGCTTTCTTT.

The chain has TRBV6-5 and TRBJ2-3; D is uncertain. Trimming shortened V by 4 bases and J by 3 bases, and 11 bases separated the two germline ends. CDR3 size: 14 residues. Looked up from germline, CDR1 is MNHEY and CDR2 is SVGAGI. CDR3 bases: TGTGCCAGCAGTTCAGACCTTAGTACAGATACGCAGTATTTT. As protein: CASSSDLSTDTQYF.

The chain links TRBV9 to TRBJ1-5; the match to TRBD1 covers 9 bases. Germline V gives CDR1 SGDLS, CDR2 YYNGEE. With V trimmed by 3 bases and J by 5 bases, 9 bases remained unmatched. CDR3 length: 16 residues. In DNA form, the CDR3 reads TGTGCCAGCAGCGCCGGGACAGGGAGCCTCTATCAGCCCCAGCATTTT. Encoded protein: CASSAGTGSLYQPQHF.

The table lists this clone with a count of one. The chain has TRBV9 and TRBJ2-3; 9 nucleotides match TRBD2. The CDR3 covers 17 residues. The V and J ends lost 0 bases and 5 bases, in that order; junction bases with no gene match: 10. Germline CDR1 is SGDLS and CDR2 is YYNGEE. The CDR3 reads CASSVGVAGGQGDTQYF. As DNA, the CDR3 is TGTGCCAGCAGCGTAGGGGTGGCGGGGGGGCAGGGAGATACGCAGTATTTT.

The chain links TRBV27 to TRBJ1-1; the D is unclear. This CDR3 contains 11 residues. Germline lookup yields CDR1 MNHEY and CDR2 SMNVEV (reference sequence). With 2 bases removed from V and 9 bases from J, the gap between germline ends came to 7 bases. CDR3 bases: TGTGCCAGCAGTTTAGGGGAGCAAGCTTTCTTT. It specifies CASSLGEQAFF.

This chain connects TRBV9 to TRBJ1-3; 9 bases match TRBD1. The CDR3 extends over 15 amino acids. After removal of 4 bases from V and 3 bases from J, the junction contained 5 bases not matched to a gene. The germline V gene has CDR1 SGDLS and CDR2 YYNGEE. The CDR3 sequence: CASSQTGGSGNTIYF. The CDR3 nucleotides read TGTGCCAGCAGCCAAACAGGGGGCAGTGGAAACACCATATATTTT.

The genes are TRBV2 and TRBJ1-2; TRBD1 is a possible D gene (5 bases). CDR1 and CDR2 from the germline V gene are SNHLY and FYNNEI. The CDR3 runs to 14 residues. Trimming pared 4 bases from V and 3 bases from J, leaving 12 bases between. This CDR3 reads CASSADKAYYGYTF. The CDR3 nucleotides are TGTGCCAGCAGTGCGGACAAGGCGTACTATGGCTACACCTTC.

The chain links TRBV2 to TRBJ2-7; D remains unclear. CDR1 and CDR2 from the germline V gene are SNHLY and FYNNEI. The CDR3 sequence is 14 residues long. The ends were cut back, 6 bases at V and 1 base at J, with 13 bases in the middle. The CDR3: CASRWHPESYEQYF. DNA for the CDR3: TGTGCCAGCAGGTGGCACCCGGAGTCCTACGAGCAGTACTTC.

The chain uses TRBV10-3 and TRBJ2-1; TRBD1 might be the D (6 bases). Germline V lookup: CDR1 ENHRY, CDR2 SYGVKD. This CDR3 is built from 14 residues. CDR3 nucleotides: TGTACCAGTGAGGGGGTAGGCTCCTACAATGAGCAGTTCTTC. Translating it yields CTSEGVGSYNEQFF.

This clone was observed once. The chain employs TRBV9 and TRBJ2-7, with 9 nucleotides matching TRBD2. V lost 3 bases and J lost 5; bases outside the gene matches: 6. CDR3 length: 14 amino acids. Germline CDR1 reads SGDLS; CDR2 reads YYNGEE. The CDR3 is CASSAPSGVDEQYF. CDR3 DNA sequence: TGTGCCAGCAGCGCCCCTAGCGGGGTCGACGAGCAGTACTTC.

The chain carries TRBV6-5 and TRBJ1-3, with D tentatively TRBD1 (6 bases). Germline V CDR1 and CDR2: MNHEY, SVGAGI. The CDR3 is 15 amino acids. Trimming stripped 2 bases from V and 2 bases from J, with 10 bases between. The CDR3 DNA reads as TGTGCCAGCAGTTACCAGGGGCAAGCTGGAAACACCATATATTTT. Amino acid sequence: CASSYQGQAGNTIYF.

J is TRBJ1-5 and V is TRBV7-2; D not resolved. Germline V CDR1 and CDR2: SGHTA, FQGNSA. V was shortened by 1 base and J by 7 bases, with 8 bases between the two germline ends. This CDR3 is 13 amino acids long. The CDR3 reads CASSLVSNQPQHF. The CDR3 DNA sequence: TGTGCCAGCAGCTTAGTATCTAACCAGCCCCAGCATTTT.

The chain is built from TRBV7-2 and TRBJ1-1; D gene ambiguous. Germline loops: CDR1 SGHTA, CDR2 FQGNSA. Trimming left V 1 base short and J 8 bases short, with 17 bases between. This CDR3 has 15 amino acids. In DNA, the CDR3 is TGTGCCAGCAGCTTAGTAGCCAGCCGGCGGCGAGAAGCTTTCTTT. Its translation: CASSLVASRRREAFF.

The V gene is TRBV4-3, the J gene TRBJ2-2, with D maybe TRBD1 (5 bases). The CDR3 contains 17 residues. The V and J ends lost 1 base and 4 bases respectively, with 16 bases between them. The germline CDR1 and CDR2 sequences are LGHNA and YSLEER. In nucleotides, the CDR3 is TGCGCCAGCAGCCAAGTGATTTCAGGGTGGGGCACCGGGGAGCTGTTTTTT. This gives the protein CASSQVISGWGTGELFF.

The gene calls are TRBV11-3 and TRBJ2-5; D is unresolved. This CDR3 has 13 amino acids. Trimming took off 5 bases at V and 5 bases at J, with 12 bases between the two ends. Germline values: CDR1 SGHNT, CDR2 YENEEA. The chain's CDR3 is CASSLDSRETQYF. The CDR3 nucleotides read TGTGCCAGCAGCCTGGATTCAAGGGAGACCCAGTACTTC.

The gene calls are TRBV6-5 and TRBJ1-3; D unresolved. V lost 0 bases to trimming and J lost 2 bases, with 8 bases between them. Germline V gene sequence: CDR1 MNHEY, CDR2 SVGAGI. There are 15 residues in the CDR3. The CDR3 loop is CASSYSGGPGNTIYF. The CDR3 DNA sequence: TGTGCCAGCAGTTACTCAGGTGGACCTGGAAACACCATATATTTT.

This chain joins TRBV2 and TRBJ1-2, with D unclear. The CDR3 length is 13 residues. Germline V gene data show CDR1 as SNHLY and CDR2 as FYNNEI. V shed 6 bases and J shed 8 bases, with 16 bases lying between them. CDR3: CASRDDAATGYTF. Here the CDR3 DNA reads TGTGCCAGCAGGGATGACGCCGCGACCGGCTACACCTTC.

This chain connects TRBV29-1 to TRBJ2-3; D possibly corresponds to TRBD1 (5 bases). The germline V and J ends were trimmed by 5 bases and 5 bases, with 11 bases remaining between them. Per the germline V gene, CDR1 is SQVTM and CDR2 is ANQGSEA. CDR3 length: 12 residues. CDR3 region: CSVIIREDTQYF. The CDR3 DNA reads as TGCAGCGTTATTATCAGGGAAGATACGCAGTATTTT.

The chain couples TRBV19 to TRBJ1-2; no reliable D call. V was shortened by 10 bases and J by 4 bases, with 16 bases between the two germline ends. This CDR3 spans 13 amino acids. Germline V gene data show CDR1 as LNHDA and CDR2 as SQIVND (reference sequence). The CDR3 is CATRGGQLYGYTF. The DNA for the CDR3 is TGTGCCACCCGTGGCGGGCAGCTCTATGGCTACACCTTC.

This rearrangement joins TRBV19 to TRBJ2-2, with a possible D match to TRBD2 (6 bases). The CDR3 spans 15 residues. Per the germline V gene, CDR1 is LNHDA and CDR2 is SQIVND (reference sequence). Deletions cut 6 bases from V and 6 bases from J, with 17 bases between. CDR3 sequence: CASRITSLVAGELFF. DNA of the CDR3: TGTGCCAGTAGAATAACTAGCCTAGTGGCCGGGGAGCTGTTTTTT.

The CDR3 region is CASSSRQGNPNTEAFF. As DNA, the CDR3 is TGCGCCAGCAGCTCTCGGCAGGGGAATCCAAACACTGAAGCTTTCTTT. The gene calls are TRBV5-1 and TRBJ1-1, with D tentatively TRBD1 (6 bases). The CDR3 is made up of 16 amino acids. Germline V lookup: CDR1 SGHRS, CDR2 YFSETQ. V shed 3 bases and J shed 2 bases, with 17 bases lying between them. Full variable domain (missing parts from reference TRBV5-1 and TRBJ1-1): KAGVTQTPRYLIKTRGQQVTLSCSPISGHRSVSWYQQTPGQGLQFLFEYFSETQRNKGNFPGRFSGRQFSNSRSEMNVSTLELGDSALYLCASSSRQGNPNTEAFFGQGTRLTVV.

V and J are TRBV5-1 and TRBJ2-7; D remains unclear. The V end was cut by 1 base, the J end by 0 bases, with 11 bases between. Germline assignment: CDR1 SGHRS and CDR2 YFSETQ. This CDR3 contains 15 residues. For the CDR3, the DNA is TGCGCCAGCAGCTTGACAGCCTTGGGCTCCTACGAGCAGTACTTC. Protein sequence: CASSLTALGSYEQYF.

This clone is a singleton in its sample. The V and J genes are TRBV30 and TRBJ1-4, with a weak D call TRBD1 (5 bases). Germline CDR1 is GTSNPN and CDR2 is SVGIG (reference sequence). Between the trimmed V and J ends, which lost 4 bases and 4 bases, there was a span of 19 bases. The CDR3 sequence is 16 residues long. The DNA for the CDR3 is TGTGCCTGGAATGGGGGAATCCAGGGCCTTAATGAAAAACTGTTTTTT. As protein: CAWNGGIQGLNEKLFF.

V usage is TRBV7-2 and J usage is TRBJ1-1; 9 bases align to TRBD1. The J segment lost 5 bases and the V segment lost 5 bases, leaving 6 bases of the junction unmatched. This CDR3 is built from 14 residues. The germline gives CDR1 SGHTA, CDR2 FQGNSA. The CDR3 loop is CASSPPDRGTEAFF. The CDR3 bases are TGTGCCAGCAGCCCCCCCGACAGGGGGACTGAAGCTTTCTTT.

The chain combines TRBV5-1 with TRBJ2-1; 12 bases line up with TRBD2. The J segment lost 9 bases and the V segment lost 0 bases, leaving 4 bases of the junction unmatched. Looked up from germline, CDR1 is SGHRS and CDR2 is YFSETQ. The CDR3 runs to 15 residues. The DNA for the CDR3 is TGCGCCAGCAGCTTGGACCTAGCGGGGGGGCGTGAGCAGTTCTTC. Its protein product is CASSLDLAGGREQFF.